This is a list of T cell receptor beta chains from one sample in a study of shared clonotypes between healthy human individuals. Measured with immunoSEQ multiplex PCR; TCRdb has only the in-frame clones, and not every one. The repertoire includes about 2.1 million clones, over 85% of them detected once, and under 2% sits in the top ten. Sequencing was done on a sample of naive CD8+ T cells from PBMCs. These receptors all come from a man younger than 35 in good health. Some clones in this sample may be carry-over from other donors' samples. The CDR3 runs from the conserved cysteine through the conserved F or W.

v_call: TRBV2; cdr3_aa: CASNRDRAYTTNEKLFF
v_call: TRBV29-1; cdr3_aa: CSVARPGGRDEQFF
v_call: TRBV27; cdr3_aa: CASSLSKNPRSSYEQYF
v_call: TRBV27; cdr3_aa: CASSLSGNDGYTF
v_call: TRBV6-6; cdr3_aa: CASSYTSDQETQYF
v_call: TRBV5-6; cdr3_aa: CASSFGQQETQYF
v_call: TRBV5-6; cdr3_aa: CASSLTHGGIAETQYF
v_call: TRBV11-2; cdr3_aa: CASSSRARTYEQYF
v_call: TRBV4-2; cdr3_aa: CASSHPGQGKDYEQYF
v_call: TRBV27; cdr3_aa: CATAHHRGSSYEQYF
v_call: TRBV23-1; cdr3_aa: CASSQSGEVKNIQYF
v_call: TRBV27; cdr3_aa: CASSGSRNQPQHF
v_call: TRBV27; cdr3_aa: CASVDTFYEQYF
v_call: TRBV9; cdr3_aa: CASSASGTSGSEQYF
v_call: TRBV7-9; cdr3_aa: CASSFREAGANVLTF
v_call: TRBV28; cdr3_aa: CASSGTSGSTTQYF
v_call: TRBV7-7; cdr3_aa: CASSLDAEGSGGLGLETQYF